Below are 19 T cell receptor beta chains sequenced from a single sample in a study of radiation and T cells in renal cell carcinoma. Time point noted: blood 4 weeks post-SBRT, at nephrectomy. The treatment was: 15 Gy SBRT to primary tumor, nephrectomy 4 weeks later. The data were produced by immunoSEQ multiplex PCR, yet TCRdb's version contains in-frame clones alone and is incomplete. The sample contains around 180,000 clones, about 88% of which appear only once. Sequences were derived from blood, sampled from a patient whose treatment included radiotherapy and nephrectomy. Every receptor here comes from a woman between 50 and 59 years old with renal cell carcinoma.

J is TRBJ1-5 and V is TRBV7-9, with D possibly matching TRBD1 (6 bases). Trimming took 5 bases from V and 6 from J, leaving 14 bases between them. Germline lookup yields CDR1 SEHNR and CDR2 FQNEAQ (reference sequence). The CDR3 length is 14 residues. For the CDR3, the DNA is TGTGCCAGCAGCATGACAGGAGATCGTCAGCCCCAGCATTTT. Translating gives CASSMTGDRQPQHF.

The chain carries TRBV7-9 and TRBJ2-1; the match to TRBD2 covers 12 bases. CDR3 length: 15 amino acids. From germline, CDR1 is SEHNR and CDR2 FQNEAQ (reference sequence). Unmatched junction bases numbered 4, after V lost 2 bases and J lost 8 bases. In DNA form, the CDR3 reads TGTGCCAGCAGCTTATTGACTAGCGGGGGCGATGAGCAGTTCTTC. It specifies CASSLLTSGGDEQFF. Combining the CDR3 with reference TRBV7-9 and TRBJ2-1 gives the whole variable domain DTGVSQNPRHKITKRGQNVTFRCDPISEHNRLYWYRQTLGQGPEFLTYFQNEAQLEKSRLLSDRFSAERPKGSFSTLEIQRTEQGDSAMYLCASSLLTSGGDEQFFGPGTRLTVL.

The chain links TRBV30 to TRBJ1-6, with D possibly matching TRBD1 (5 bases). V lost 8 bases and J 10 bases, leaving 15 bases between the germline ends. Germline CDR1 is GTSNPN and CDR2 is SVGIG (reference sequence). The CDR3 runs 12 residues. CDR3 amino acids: CARSGVASPLHF. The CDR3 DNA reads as TGTGCCCGTTCGGGGGTGGCATCACCCCTCCACTTT. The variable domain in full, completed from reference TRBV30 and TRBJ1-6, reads SQTIHQWPATLVQPVGSPLSLECTVEGTSNPNLYWYRQAAGRGLQLLFYSVGIGQISSEVPQNLSASRPQDRQFILSSKKLLLSDSGFYLCARSGVASPLHFGNGTRLTVT.

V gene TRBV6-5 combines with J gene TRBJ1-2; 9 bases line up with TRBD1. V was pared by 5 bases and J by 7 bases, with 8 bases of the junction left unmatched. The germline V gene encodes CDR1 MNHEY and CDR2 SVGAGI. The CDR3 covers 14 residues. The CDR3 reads CASSRDRESSGYTF. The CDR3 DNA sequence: TGTGCCAGCAGTCGGGACAGGGAATCCTCTGGCTACACCTTC.

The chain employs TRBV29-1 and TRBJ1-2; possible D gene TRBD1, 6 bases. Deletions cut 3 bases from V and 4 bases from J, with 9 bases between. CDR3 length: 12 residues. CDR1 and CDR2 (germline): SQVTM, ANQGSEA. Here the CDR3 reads CSVDKGVYGYTF. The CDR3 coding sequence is TGCAGCGTTGACAAGGGGGTCTATGGCTACACCTTC.

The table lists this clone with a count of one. CDR3 DNA: TGTGCCAGTAGTTACTGGACTAGCGGGGGCCAAGAGACCCAGTACTTC. It encodes CASSYWTSGGQETQYF. This chain connects TRBV19 to TRBJ2-5; 13 bases agree with TRBD2. Germline CDR1 LNHDA, CDR2 SQIVND (reference sequence). V shed 5 bases and J 1 base; nucleotides not matched to a gene: 4. The CDR3 loop spans 16 amino acids.

The CDR3 loop reads CASSRNRDIGYGYTF. The CDR3 region has the DNA TGTGCCAGTAGTAGGAACAGGGATATTGGCTATGGCTACACCTTC. The chain joins TRBV19 to TRBJ1-2; a weak D match, TRBD1 (6 bases). Germline values: CDR1 LNHDA, CDR2 SQIVND (reference sequence). This CDR3 spans 15 amino acids. Trimming took 4 bases from V and 4 from J, leaving 16 bases between them.

DNA of the CDR3: TGTGCCAGCAGCTTACGGGGGGCTAGCACAGATACGCAGTATTTT. It translates to CASSLRGASTDTQYF. This chain joins TRBV7-9 and TRBJ2-3; weak D call: TRBD2 (7 bases). The germline V gene encodes CDR1 SEHNR and CDR2 FQNEAQ (reference sequence). The CDR3 length is 15 residues. V was trimmed by 2 bases and J by 0 bases, leaving 9 bases between them.

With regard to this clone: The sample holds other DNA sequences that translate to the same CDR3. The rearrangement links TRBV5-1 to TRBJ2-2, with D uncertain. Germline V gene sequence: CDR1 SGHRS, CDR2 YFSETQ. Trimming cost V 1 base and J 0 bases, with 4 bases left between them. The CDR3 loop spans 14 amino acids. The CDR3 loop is CASSLNSNTGELFF. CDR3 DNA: TGCGCCAGCAGCTTGAACTCGAACACCGGGGAGCTGTTTTTT.

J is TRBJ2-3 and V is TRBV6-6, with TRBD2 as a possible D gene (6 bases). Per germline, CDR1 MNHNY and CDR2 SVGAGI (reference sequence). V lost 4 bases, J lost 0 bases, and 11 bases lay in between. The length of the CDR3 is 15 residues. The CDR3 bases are TGTGCCAGCAGTTCCGTCAGCGGGAGCACAGATACGCAGTATTTT. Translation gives CASSSVSGSTDTQYF.

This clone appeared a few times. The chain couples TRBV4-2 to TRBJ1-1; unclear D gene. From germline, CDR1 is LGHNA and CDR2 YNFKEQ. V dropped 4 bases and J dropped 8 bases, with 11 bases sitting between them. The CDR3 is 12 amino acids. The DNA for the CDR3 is TGTGCCAGCAGCCTCGGCGGCCGGGAAGCTTTCTTT. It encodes CASSLGGREAFF.

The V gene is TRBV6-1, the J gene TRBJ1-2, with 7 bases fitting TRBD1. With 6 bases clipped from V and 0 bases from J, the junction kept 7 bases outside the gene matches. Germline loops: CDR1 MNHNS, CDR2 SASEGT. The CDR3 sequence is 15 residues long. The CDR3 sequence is CASSDRARANYGYTF. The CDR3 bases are TGTGCCAGCAGCGACAGGGCGAGGGCTAACTATGGCTACACCTTC.

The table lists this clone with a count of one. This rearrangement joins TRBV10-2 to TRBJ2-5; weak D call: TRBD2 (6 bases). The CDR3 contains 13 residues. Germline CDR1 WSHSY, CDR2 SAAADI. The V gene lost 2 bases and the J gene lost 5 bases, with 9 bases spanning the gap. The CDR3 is CASSEMGRETQYF. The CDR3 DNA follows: TGCGCCAGCAGTGAGATGGGGAGGGAGACCCAGTACTTC.

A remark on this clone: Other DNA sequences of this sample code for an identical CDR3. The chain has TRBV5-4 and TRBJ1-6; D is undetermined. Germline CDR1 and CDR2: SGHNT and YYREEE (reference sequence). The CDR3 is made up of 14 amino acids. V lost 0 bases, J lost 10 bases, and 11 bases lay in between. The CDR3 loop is CASSLGGGHSPLHF. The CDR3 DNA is TGTGCCAGCAGCTTGGGGGGAGGGCACTCACCCCTCCACTTT.

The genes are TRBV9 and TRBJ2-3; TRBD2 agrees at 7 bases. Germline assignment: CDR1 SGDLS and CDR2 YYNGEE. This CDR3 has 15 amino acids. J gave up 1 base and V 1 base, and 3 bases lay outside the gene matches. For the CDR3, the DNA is TGTGCCAGCAGCGTACTGGCGGGGGGCACAGATACGCAGTATTTT. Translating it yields CASSVLAGGTDTQYF.

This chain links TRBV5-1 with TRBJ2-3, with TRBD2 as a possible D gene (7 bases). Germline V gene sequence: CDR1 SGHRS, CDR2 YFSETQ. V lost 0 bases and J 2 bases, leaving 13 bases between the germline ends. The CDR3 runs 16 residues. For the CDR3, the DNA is TGCGCCAGCAGCTTGGCGGGGGGCCGACTCACAGATACGCAGTATTTT. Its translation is CASSLAGGRLTDTQYF.

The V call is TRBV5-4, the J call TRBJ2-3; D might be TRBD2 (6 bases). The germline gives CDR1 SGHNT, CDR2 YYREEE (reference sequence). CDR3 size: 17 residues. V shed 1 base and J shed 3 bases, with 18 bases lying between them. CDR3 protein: CASSLKGIAASTDTQYF. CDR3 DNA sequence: TGTGCCAGCAGCTTGAAGGGCATAGCGGCGTCTACAGATACGCAGTATTTT.

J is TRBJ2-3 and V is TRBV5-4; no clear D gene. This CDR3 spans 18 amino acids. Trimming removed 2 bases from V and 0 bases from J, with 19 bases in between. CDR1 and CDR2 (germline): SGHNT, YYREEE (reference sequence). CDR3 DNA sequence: TGTGCCAGCAGCTTAGATCTAACCTCTGCCCCTAGCACAGATACGCAGTATTTT. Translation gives CASSLDLTSAPSTDTQYF.

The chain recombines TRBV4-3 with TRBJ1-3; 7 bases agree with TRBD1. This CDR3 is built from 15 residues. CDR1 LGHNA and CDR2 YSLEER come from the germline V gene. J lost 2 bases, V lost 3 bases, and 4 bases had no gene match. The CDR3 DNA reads TGCGCCAGCAGCCATGACAGGGCCCCTGGAAACACCATATATTTT. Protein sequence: CASSHDRAPGNTIYF.